The next 26 T cell receptor beta chains were all read from a single sample in a study of cytomegalovirus exposure and HLA in healthy donors (dated by TCRdb to the late 2010s). To prepare the library, the immunoSEQ multiplex PCR assay was applied. For the multiplex PCR, a mixture combining 60 forward primers for TCR Vbeta segments and 13 reverse primers for TCR Jbeta segments was used. This is the immuneACCESS table as TCRdb keeps it, with only in-frame sequences that have V and J called. A part of the clones is gone; compared with another copy, unresolved V genes explain less than half, and the rest is unexplained. This sample holds about 150,000 clones; about 68% were observed only once. The ten top clones hold approximately 1.3% of the sample. The sample comprised PBMCs. Source of these receptors: a man aged 18 to 29 in good health and CMV-seronegative.

CDR3 protein: CASSAAAGTSTYNEQFF. The CDR3 nucleotides are TGTGCCAGCAGCGCTGCCGCCGGGACTAGCACCTACAATGAGCAGTTCTTC. The chain has TRBV9 and TRBJ2-1, with 9 bases fitting TRBD2. V trimming: 3 bases; J trimming: 2 bases; junction bases outside the gene matches: 9. The CDR3 runs to 17 residues. In germline, CDR1 is SGDLS, CDR2 YYNGEE.

This rearrangement joins TRBV4-1 to TRBJ2-5, with a possible D match to TRBD2 (5 bases). The CDR3 spans 15 residues. Germline V gene sequence: CDR1 MGHRA, CDR2 YSYEKL. Trimming pared 2 bases from V and 11 bases from J, leaving 21 bases between. DNA of the CDR3: TGCGCCAGCAGCCAACTCACCAAGGGAGAGAGGGAGCAGTACTTC. This sequence encodes CASSQLTKGEREQYF.

This clone was seen a single time. The V call is TRBV21-1, the J call TRBJ1-2; the table names TRBD1, a call not compared with the DNA. TRBV21-1 is reported as a pseudogene. The CDR3 consists of 15 residues. This chain's CDR3 is CASSFRTGGNYGYTF. In DNA, the CDR3 is TGTGCCAGCAGCTTCCGGACAGGGGGAAACTATGGCTACACCTTC.

The chain joins TRBV5-1 to TRBJ2-1, with 10 bases matching TRBD1. Germline V CDR1 and CDR2: SGHRS, YFSETQ. The CDR3 contains 16 residues. With V trimmed by 1 base and J by 0 bases, 1 base remained unmatched. The DNA of the CDR3 is TGCGCCAGCAGCTTGCGGACAGGGGGCTCCTACAATGAGCAGTTCTTC. It specifies CASSLRTGGSYNEQFF.

V usage is TRBV28 and J usage is TRBJ1-5, with D possibly matching TRBD1 (5 bases). Trimming stripped 4 bases from V and 6 bases from J, with 10 bases between. The CDR3 totals 13 residues. The germline V gene has CDR1 MDHEN and CDR2 SYDVKM. As DNA, the CDR3 is TGTGCCAGCAGTTGGAGGGACGGTCAGCCCCAGCATTTT. This gives the protein CASSWRDGQPQHF.

V and J are TRBV5-1 and TRBJ1-2; D perhaps matches TRBD1 (5 bases). V was pared by 2 bases and J by 6 bases, with 14 bases between. The CDR3 has 14 residues. Germline CDR1 is SGHRS and CDR2 is YFSETQ. CDR3 protein: CASSFGREMDGYTF. The CDR3 nucleotides read TGCGCCAGCAGCTTCGGCAGGGAAATGGATGGCTACACCTTC.

The chain couples TRBV29-1 to TRBJ1-1; 9 bases are a match to TRBD1. The trim removed 6 bases at V and 3 bases at J, leaving 8 bases unmatched. The germline V gene encodes CDR1 SQVTM and CDR2 ANQGSEA. The CDR3 consists of 14 residues. CDR3 sequence: CSVLRDRVDTEAFF. The DNA of the CDR3 is TGCAGCGTCCTCCGGGACAGGGTCGACACTGAAGCTTTCTTT.

This clone has just one count. The chain uses TRBV9 and TRBJ2-5; D perhaps matches TRBD2 (5 bases). V was trimmed by 5 bases and J by 2 bases, leaving 16 bases between them. The germline gives CDR1 SGDLS, CDR2 YYNGEE. There are 15 residues in the CDR3. The DNA for the CDR3 is TGTGCCAGCAGAGCTCGCGGGCCGCGTCAAGAGACCCAGTACTTC. Translating gives CASRARGPRQETQYF.

The chain has TRBV30 and TRBJ1-1, with D perhaps matching TRBD1 (5 bases). The CDR3 covers 13 residues. The germline V gene encodes CDR1 GTSNPN and CDR2 SVGIG (reference sequence). V gave up 5 bases and J gave up 3 bases, with 13 bases separating them. CDR3 bases: TGTGCCTGGGGGGGGGATGGGGACACTGAAGCTTTCTTT. Its protein is CAWGGDGDTEAFF. The full variable domain, with the rest looked up from reference TRBV30 and TRBJ1-1, is SQTIHQWPATLVQPVGSPLSLECTVEGTSNPNLYWYRQAAGRGLQLLFYSVGIGQISSEVPQNLSASRPQDRQFILSSKKLLLSDSGFYLCAWGGDGDTEAFFGQGTRLTVV.

DNA of the CDR3: TGCGCCAGCAGTGACAACGGACAGGGAACCTACGAGCAGTACTTC. Its translation is CASSDNGQGTYEQYF. The rearrangement links TRBV10-1 to TRBJ2-7; 8 bases map to TRBD1. This CDR3 comprises 15 residues. J lost 2 bases, V lost 3 bases, and 6 bases had no gene match. Germline assignment: CDR1 WNHNN and CDR2 SYGVQD (reference sequence).

The rearrangement joins TRBV28 to TRBJ2-7; 12 nucleotides align to TRBD2. Germline CDR1 and CDR2: MDHEN and SYDVKM. V shed 1 base, J shed 7 bases, and the junction held 5 bases outside the gene matches. This CDR3 has 15 amino acids. This chain's CDR3 is CASSLSSSGRVEQYF. As DNA, the CDR3 is TGTGCCAGCAGTTTATCGTCTAGCGGGAGGGTTGAGCAGTACTTC.

This chain links TRBV6-5 with TRBJ2-3; 9 nucleotides align to TRBD1. The germline V gene has CDR1 MNHEY and CDR2 SVGAGI. The CDR3 consists of 16 residues. With V trimmed by 4 bases and J by 0 bases, 5 bases remained unmatched. CDR3 sequence: CASSLRTGVSTDTQYF. The DNA for the CDR3 is TGTGCCAGCAGTTTGCGGACAGGGGTTAGCACAGATACGCAGTATTTT.

The CDR3 reads CASSLLAGDNEQFF. The CDR3 bases are TGTGCCAGCAGCTTACTAGCGGGTGACAATGAGCAGTTCTTC. The chain couples TRBV14 to TRBJ2-1; 9 bases match TRBD2. V dropped 5 bases and J dropped 5; count of bases not matched to a gene: 4. The V gene's germline CDR1 is SGHDN and CDR2 FVKESK. This CDR3 region has 14 residues.

The V call is TRBV7-6, the J call TRBJ1-1, with D uncertain. Per germline, CDR1 SGHVS and CDR2 FNYEAQ. V gave up 2 bases and J gave up 0 bases, with 25 bases separating them. This CDR3 spans 20 amino acids. CDR3 DNA: TGTGCCAGCAGCTTATCGCGGGCCGGATCCACCGCCCCTTTGAACACTGAAGCTTTCTTT. It translates to CASSLSRAGSTAPLNTEAFF.

The V gene is TRBV6-5, the J gene TRBJ2-7; a possible D gene is TRBD2 (5 bases). The CDR3 spans 11 residues. In germline, CDR1 is MNHEY, CDR2 SVGAGI. Trimming took 8 bases from V and 6 from J, leaving 11 bases between them. The DNA of the CDR3 is TGTGCCAGCTCGAAGGCGGGCGAGCAGTACTTC. Amino acids: CASSKAGEQYF.

This clone was detected once. The rearrangement joins TRBV27 to TRBJ2-5; 8 nucleotides line up with TRBD2. Germline V gene data show CDR1 as MNHEY and CDR2 as SMNVEV (reference sequence). This CDR3 has 18 amino acids. V shed 5 bases, J shed 1 base, and the junction held 15 bases outside the gene matches. The CDR3 DNA reads TGTGCCAGCAGTAAGTTTGGCAGCGGCGGGAGGTTCCAAGAGACCCAGTACTTC. Its translation: CASSKFGSGGRFQETQYF.

This sequence joins TRBV19 and TRBJ1-5, with D perhaps TRBD1 (6 bases). CDR3 length: 15 residues. V gave up 5 bases and J gave up 0 bases, with 11 bases separating them. Germline assignment: CDR1 LNHDA and CDR2 SQIVND (reference sequence). This CDR3 is CASSFYRDSNQPQHF. Here the CDR3 DNA reads TGTGCCAGTAGTTTTTACAGGGATAGCAATCAGCCCCAGCATTTT.

The CDR3 sequence: CASSQRTGSVEAFF. CDR3 DNA: TGTGCCAGCAGTCAAAGGACAGGGTCCGTTGAAGCTTTCTTT. The J gene is TRBJ1-1, the V gene TRBV6-5; the match to TRBD1 covers 8 bases. The CDR3 is made up of 14 amino acids. CDR1 is MNHEY and CDR2 is SVGAGI in the germline V gene. Trimming at V came to 5 bases and at J to 7 bases, leaving 9 bases not matched to a gene.

A remark on this clone: At the DNA level, this CDR3 is encoded by other sequences in the same sample as well. The chain joins TRBV5-4 to TRBJ2-7, with TRBD2 matching 7 bases. J was trimmed by 7 bases and V by 7 bases; bases with no gene match: 8. Germline CDR1 reads SGHNT; CDR2 reads YYREEE (reference sequence). The CDR3 runs 12 residues. The CDR3 loop reads CASASGSGEQYF. DNA of the CDR3: TGTGCCAGCGCTAGCGGTTCAGGGGAGCAGTACTTC.

The V call is TRBV10-3, the J call TRBJ2-3; the match to TRBD2 covers 10 bases. The CDR3 has 17 residues. The germline V gene encodes CDR1 ENHRY and CDR2 SYGVKD. V dropped 5 bases and J dropped 0; count of bases not matched to a gene: 8. Here the CDR3 DNA reads TGTGCCATCAGTCCGTGGAAGCGGGAGGGAAGCACAGATACGCAGTATTTT. The encoded protein is CAISPWKREGSTDTQYF.

In its sample, this clone was seen once. The chain combines TRBV27 with TRBJ1-5; D gene uncertain. Germline values: CDR1 MNHEY, CDR2 SMNVEV (reference sequence). The CDR3 length is 14 residues. V gave up 3 bases and J gave up 3 bases, with 9 bases separating them. CDR3: CASSLGADNQPQHF. The CDR3 DNA reads as TGTGCCAGCAGTTTGGGAGCGGACAATCAGCCCCAGCATTTT.

This chain connects TRBV9 to TRBJ2-2; D is perhaps TRBD2 (6 bases). CDR3 length equals 16 residues. Germline CDR1 reads SGDLS; CDR2 reads YYNGEE. Deletions cut 3 bases from V and 5 bases from J, with 17 bases between. The DNA for the CDR3 is TGTGCCAGCAGCGAAAAGCCGGGACTCGGGACCGGGGAGCTGTTTTTT. This encodes CASSEKPGLGTGELFF.

The J gene is TRBJ2-3, the V gene TRBV6-4; 12 bases line up with TRBD2. V was pared by 3 bases and J by 0 bases, with 4 bases of the junction left unmatched. Germline values: CDR1 MRHNA, CDR2 SNTAGT. The CDR3 runs to 17 residues. CDR3 region: CASSELAGGPSTDTQYF. CDR3 DNA sequence: TGTGCCAGCAGTGAACTAGCGGGAGGACCTAGCACAGATACGCAGTATTTT.

The chain uses TRBV11-2 and TRBJ1-5; D is perhaps TRBD1 (5 bases). CDR3 length: 15 amino acids. Germline loops: CDR1 SGHAT, CDR2 FQNNGV. V gave up 4 bases and J gave up 2 bases, with 12 bases separating them. CDR3 coding DNA: TGTGCCAGCAGCTCAACAGGTAACGGCAATCAGCCCCAGCATTTT. This gives the protein CASSSTGNGNQPQHF.

The CDR3 region has the DNA TGTGCTAGTGGTCTCCGACTTGGGAACACCGGGGAGCTGTTTTTT. The encoded protein is CASGLRLGNTGELFF. V gene TRBV12-5 combines with J gene TRBJ2-2, with unresolved D. Germline CDR1 reads LGHNT; CDR2 reads FRNRAP. Trimming pared 5 bases from V and 1 base from J, leaving 11 bases between. The CDR3 has 15 residues.

The chain recombines TRBV7-9 with TRBJ2-7; maybe TRBD1 (5 bases). Germline values: CDR1 SEHNR, CDR2 FQNEAQ (reference sequence). The CDR3 extends over 15 amino acids. Trimming took off 3 bases at V and 3 bases at J, with 15 bases between the two ends. Written as DNA, the CDR3 is TGTGCCAGCAGCTTTAATCAAGGGGATCTCTACGAGCAGTACTTC. Residues: CASSFNQGDLYEQYF.